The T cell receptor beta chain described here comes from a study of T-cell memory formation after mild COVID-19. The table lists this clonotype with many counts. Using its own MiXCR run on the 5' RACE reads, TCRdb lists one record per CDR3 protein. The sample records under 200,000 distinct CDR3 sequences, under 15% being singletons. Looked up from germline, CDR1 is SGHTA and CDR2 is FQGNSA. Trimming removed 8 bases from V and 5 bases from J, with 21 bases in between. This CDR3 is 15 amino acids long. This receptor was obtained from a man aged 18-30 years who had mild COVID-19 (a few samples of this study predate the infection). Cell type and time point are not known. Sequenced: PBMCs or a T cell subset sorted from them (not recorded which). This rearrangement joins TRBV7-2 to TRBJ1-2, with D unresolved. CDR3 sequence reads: CASCPSPAGGYGYTF. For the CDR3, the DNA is TGTGCCAGCTGCCCCTCGCCGGCAGGCGGATATGGCTACACCTTC.